This TCR beta chain was profiled in a study of shared clonotypes between healthy human individuals. Method: immunoSEQ multiplex PCR; TCRdb's copy keeps in-frame clones and lacks some. The table has 2 million to 2.5 million clones, about 94% seen once. The CDR3 is 16 amino acids. V was trimmed by 0 bases and J by 0 bases, leaving 10 bases between them. Per the germline V gene, CDR1 is SGDLS and CDR2 is YYNGEE. The TCR originated in a man in his late teens or twenties in good health. The chain combines TRBV9 with TRBJ1-5, with unresolved D. The source material was naive CD4+ T cells sorted from blood. Subset reported: CD45RA+ positively selected. The CDR3 loop is CASSVAGNYSNQPQHF. The CDR3 coding sequence is TGTGCCAGCAGCGTAGCAGGAAATTATAGCAATCAGCCCCAGCATTTT.